Each of the 20 T cell receptor beta chains below was sequenced from the same sample in a study of tumor and adjacent non-tumor tissue in lung cancer. This sample's RNA came from whole unsorted tissue. The library came from three nested PCR rounds adapted from ARM-PCR protocols. In TCRdb, the multiplex PCR reads were re-called with MiXCR into one record per CDR3 protein. The sample holds 100,000 to 150,000 distinct CDR3 sequences; around three fifths are singletons and the top ten take around 13%. Specimen: lung tumor tissue. These receptors were obtained from a man aged 30 to 45 with non-small cell lung cancer.

Only one count was recorded for this clonotype. In this CDR3 the conserved last residue, phenylalanine or tryptophan, is missing, so a read error is likely. The V and J genes are TRBV12-3 or TRBV12-4 and TRBJ2-1, with 8 bases fitting TRBD2. This CDR3 is built from 15 residues. V dropped 7 bases and J dropped 0; count of bases not matched to a gene: 5. The CDR3 DNA reads TGTGCCAGCAATGAGCGGGAGAGCTCCTACAATGAGCAGTTCCTC. Its protein is CASNERESSYNEQFL.

As for this clonotype: The junction shows a germline mismatch at one end, possibly a read error. This chain joins TRBV29-1 and TRBJ2-5, with D perhaps TRBD2 (5 bases). There are 11 residues in the CDR3. In germline, CDR1 is SQVTM, CDR2 ANQGSEA. CDR3 nucleotides: TGTAGCGTTGATTTGATGGGGACCCAGTACTTC. Amino acids: CSVDLMGTQYF. Complete variable domain (other parts from reference TRBV29-1 and TRBJ2-5): SAVISQKPSRDICQRGTSLTIQCQVDSQVTMMFWYRQQPGQSLTLIATANQGSEATYESGFVIDKFPISRPNLTFSTLTVSNMSPEDSSIYLCSVDLMGTQYFGPGTRLLVL.

This clonotype came up a few times. One junction end disagrees with the germline gene, perhaps due to a read error. In DNA, the CDR3 is TGTGCCAGCAGCCAGGACTCAACCGGGACAAGAAGTCTCTATGGCTACGCCTTC. Protein sequence: CASSQDSTGTRSLYGYAF. The chain couples TRBV4-1 to TRBJ1-2; the D gene is possibly TRBD1 (6 bases). This CDR3 comprises 18 residues. Germline V CDR1 and CDR2: MGHRA, YSYEKL.

The chain couples TRBV20-1 to TRBJ1-1; 9 nucleotides line up with TRBD1. The CDR3 totals 16 residues. Germline V gene data show CDR1 as DFQATT and CDR2 as SNEGSKA (reference sequence). V was clipped by 7 bases and J by 5 bases; unmatched bases: 17. The CDR3 DNA sequence: TGCAGTGTTAGGGGGACAGGGATTCCGGTGTATACTGAAGCTTTCTTT. It codes for CSVRGTGIPVYTEAFF.

The V call is TRBV11-2, the J call TRBJ2-7; perhaps D is TRBD1 or TRBD2 (5 bases each). Between the trimmed V and J ends, which lost 1 base and 10 bases, there was a span of 20 bases. The germline gives CDR1 SGHAT, CDR2 FQNNGV. There are 15 residues in the CDR3. CDR3 sequence (DNA): TGTGCCAGCAGCTTAGGACGGGATAGGGGCCCCAGTCAGTACTTC. Translated, it gives CASSLGRDRGPSQYF.

The chain recombines TRBV7-8 with TRBJ2-7; 10 positions agree with TRBD1. Unmatched junction bases numbered 10, after V lost 5 bases and J lost 6 bases. The CDR3 contains 15 residues. Per germline, CDR1 SGHVS and CDR2 FQNEAQ. CDR3 sequence: CASSLARGQGCEQYF. The CDR3 DNA reads as TGTGCCAGCAGCCTCGCCCGGGGACAGGGGTGCGAGCAGTACTTC.

This clonotype occurred many times. The V call is TRBV5-5, the J call TRBJ2-1; 13 nucleotides agree with TRBD2. There are 19 residues in the CDR3. The V and J ends lost 4 bases and 6 bases, in that order; junction bases with no gene match: 16. Germline assignment: CDR1 SGHKS and CDR2 YYEKEE (reference sequence). This CDR3 is CASSPGLAGDPSKINEQFF. CDR3 sequence (DNA): TGTGCCAGCAGCCCCGGACTAGCGGGGGATCCTTCTAAAATCAATGAGCAGTTCTTC.

Concerning this clonotype itself: The conserved final phenylalanine or tryptophan is absent from the CDR3, which likely points to a read error. The chain couples TRBV11-2 to TRBJ2-5; D might be TRBD1 (6 bases). This CDR3 region has 12 residues. CDR1 and CDR2 (germline): SGHAT, FQNNGV. The CDR3, as DNA: TGTGTCAGCAGCCACAGGGTCGAGGCCCAGTACCTC. Its protein product is CVSSHRVEAQYL.

The chain has TRBV12-3 or TRBV12-4 and TRBJ1-6; unclear D gene. This CDR3 is built from 12 residues. CDR3: CSGSTPNSPLHF. DNA for the CDR3: TGTTCCGGCAGTACCCCGAATTCACCCCTCCACTTT.

With respect to this clonotype: Since a much larger clone is just one base distant, this may be a read error. The V and J genes are TRBV6-1 and TRBJ2-3; TRBD2 matches at 7 bases. Germline V gene lookup returns CDR1 MNHNS and CDR2 SASEGT. Trimming took 1 base from V and 3 from J; bases not matched to a gene: 7. The CDR3 has 16 residues. The CDR3: CASSEGGGSGTDTQYF. In nucleotides, the CDR3 is TGTGCCAGCAGTGAAGGAGGCGGGAGCGGAACAGATACGCAGTATTTT.

Details on this clonotype: Possible read error: a much larger clone is one base away. The V call is TRBV13, the J call TRBJ2-3; D gene unclear. The CDR3 contains 10 residues. The V gene's germline CDR1 is PRHDT and CDR2 FYEKMQ (reference sequence). V shed 3 bases and J shed 14 bases, with 9 bases lying between them. CDR3 DNA: TGTGCCAGCAGCTTCGGCAGGCTGTATTTT. Protein product: CASSFGRLYF.

With respect to this clonotype: Its ends do not fully match the called genes, so a read error is possible. The chain joins TRBV11-2 to TRBJ2-1; unclear D gene. Germline-derived CDR1 and CDR2 are SGHAT and FQNNGV. The CDR3 loop spans 13 amino acids. The CDR3 region is CASSLHRTIERFF. The CDR3 DNA follows: TGTGCCAGCAGCCTACACCGGACGATAGAGCGGTTCTTC.

This clonotype was seen a few times. The chain couples TRBV20-1 to TRBJ2-2, with TRBD2 identical over 8 bases. With 0 bases clipped from V and 2 bases from J, the junction kept 8 bases outside the gene matches. This CDR3 has 17 amino acids. The germline V gene encodes CDR1 DFQATT and CDR2 SNEGSKA (reference sequence). The DNA for the CDR3 is TGCAGTGCTAGAGATTTACGCGGGGGGACAAACACCGGGGAGCTGTTTTTT. This gives the protein CSARDLRGGTNTGELFF.

This clonotype was detected a few times. J is TRBJ1-1 and V is TRBV10-3; tentative D call: TRBD1 (5 bases). V gave up 2 bases and J gave up 7 bases, with 5 bases separating them. The CDR3 sequence is 11 residues long. CDR1 ENHRY and CDR2 SYGVKD come from the germline V gene. The CDR3 DNA follows: TGTGCCATCAGTGAGCAGGGTGAAGCTTTCTTT. Translated: CAISEQGEAFF.

In the case of this clonotype: Lacking the conserved final phenylalanine or tryptophan, this CDR3 likely reflects a read error. The rearrangement joins TRBV5-4 to TRBJ2-1, with 12 bases lining up with TRBD2. The ends lost 3 bases at V and 10 bases at J; junction bases unmatched: 11. From germline, CDR1 is SGHNT and CDR2 YYREEE (reference sequence). The CDR3 extends over 16 amino acids. The CDR3 spells CASSWLAGGPSEEQFS. The CDR3 coding sequence is TGTGCCAGCAGCTGGCTAGCGGGAGGGCCCTCGGAGGAGCAGTTCTCC.

The chain is built from TRBV11-2 and TRBJ1-2; D is uncertain. Germline V gene lookup returns CDR1 SGHAT and CDR2 FQNNGV. Deletions cut 5 bases from V and 10 bases from J, with 17 bases between. This CDR3 is built from 13 residues. CDR3: CASSVGLDCVYTF. For the CDR3, the DNA is TGTGCCAGCAGCGTTGGCCTCGACTGTGTCTACACCTTC. Full variable domain (outside the CDR3, taken from reference TRBV11-2 and TRBJ1-2): EAGVAQSPRYKIIEKRQSVAFWCNPISGHATLYWYQQILGQGPKLLIQFQNNGVVDDSQLPKDRFSAERLKGVDSTLKIQPAKLEDSAVYLCASSVGLDCVYTFGSGTRLTVV.

The V call is TRBV29-1, the J call TRBJ1-1; possible D gene TRBD1, 5 bases. The CDR3 is made up of 15 amino acids. The germline CDR1 and CDR2 sequences are SQVTM and ANQGSEA. Trimming removed 7 bases at V and 14 bases at J, with 32 bases between. As DNA, the CDR3 is TGCAGCGCCGTGCCAGGCTACCCCGTGGGGACTGATGCCTTCTTT. Its translation: CSAVPGYPVGTDAFF.

This chain connects TRBV4-2 to TRBJ2-2, with a tentative D call TRBD2 (7 bases). The CDR3 totals 17 residues. V was pared by 4 bases and J by 6 bases, with 21 bases between. CDR1 is LGHNA and CDR2 is YNFKEQ in the germline V gene. Here the CDR3 reads CASSPRGRDGGPGELFF. CDR3 nucleotide sequence: TGTGCCAGCAGCCCCCGTGGAAGGGACGGGGGGCCCGGGGAGCTGTTTTTT.

The rearrangement links TRBV5-6 to TRBJ1-1, with 7 bases that match TRBD1. V shed 0 bases, J shed 10 bases, and the junction held 9 bases outside the gene matches. CDR1 is SGHDT and CDR2 is YYEEEE in the germline V gene. The CDR3 contains 14 residues. In nucleotides, the CDR3 is TGTGCCAGCAGCTTGGGGGGACAGCCAAAAGGAGCTTTCTTT. This codes for CASSLGGQPKGAFF.

Of note for this clonotype: Germline is not matched at one junction end, which may reflect a read error. The chain carries TRBV10-3 and TRBJ1-5, with a weak D call TRBD1 (5 bases). Germline-derived CDR1 and CDR2 are ENHRY and SYGVKD. The CDR3 is made up of 14 amino acids. The CDR3 is CAINEGTGNQSQHF. CDR3 in DNA: TGTGCCATCAATGAGGGGACGGGGAATCAGTCCCAGCATTTT.